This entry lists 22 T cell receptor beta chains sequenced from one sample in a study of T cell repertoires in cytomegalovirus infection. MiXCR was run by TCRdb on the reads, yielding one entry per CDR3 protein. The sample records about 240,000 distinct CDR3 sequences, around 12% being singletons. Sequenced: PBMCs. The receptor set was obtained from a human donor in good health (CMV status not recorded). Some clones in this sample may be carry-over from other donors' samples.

CDR3 region: CASSLLAGPNNEQFF. CDR3 sequence (DNA): TGTGCCAGCAGTTTATTGGCGGGGCCCAACAATGAGCAGTTCTTC. The V gene is TRBV27, the J gene TRBJ2-1; D might be TRBD2 (6 bases). The germline CDR1 and CDR2 sequences are MNHEY and SMNVEV (reference sequence). The CDR3 loop spans 15 amino acids. The germline V and J ends were trimmed by 1 base and 5 bases, with 12 bases remaining between them.

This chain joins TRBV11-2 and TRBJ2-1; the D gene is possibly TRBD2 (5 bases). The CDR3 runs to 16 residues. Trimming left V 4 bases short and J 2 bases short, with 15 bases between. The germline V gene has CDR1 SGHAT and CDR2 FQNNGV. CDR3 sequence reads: CASSSLKRWAYNEQFF. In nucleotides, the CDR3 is TGTGCCAGCAGCTCCCTGAAGCGGTGGGCCTACAATGAGCAGTTCTTC. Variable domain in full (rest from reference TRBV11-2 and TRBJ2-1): EAGVAQSPRYKIIEKRQSVAFWCNPISGHATLYWYQQILGQGPKLLIQFQNNGVVDDSQLPKDRFSAERLKGVDSTLKIQPAKLEDSAVYLCASSSLKRWAYNEQFFGPGTRLTVL.

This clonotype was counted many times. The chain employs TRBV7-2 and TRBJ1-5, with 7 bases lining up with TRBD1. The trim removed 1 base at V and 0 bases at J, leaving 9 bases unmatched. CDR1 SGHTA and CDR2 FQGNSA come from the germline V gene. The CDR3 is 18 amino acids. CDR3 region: CASSLGGTARYSNQPQHF. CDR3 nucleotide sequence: TGTGCCAGCAGCTTAGGGGGGACAGCCCGGTATAGCAATCAGCCCCAGCATTTT.

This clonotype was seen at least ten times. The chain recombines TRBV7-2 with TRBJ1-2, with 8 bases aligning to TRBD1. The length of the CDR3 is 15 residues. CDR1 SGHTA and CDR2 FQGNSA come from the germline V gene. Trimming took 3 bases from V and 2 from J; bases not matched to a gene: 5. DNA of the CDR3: TGTGCCAGCAGCTTCCCAGGGGGCGAAAACTATGGCTACACCTTC. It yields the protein CASSFPGGENYGYTF.

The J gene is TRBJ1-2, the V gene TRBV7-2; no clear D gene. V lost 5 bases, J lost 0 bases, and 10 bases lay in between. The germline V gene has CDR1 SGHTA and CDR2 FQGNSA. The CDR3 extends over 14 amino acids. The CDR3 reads CASSPDTANYGYTF. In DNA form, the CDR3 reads TGTGCCAGCAGCCCCGACACGGCTAACTATGGCTACACCTTC. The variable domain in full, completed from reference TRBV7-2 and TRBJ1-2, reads GAGVSQSPSNKVTEKGKDVELRCDPISGHTALYWYRQSLGQGLEFLIYFQGNSAPDKSGLPSDRFSAERTGGSVSTLTIQRTQQEDSAVYLCASSPDTANYGYTFGSGTRLTVV.

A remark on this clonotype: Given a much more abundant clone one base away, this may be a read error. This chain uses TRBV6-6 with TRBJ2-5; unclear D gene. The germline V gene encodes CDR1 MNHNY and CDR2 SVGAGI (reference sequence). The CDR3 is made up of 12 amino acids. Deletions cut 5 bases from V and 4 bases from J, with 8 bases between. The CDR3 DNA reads TGTGCCAGCAGTCGAAGCCGAGAGACCCAGTACTTC. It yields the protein CASSRSRETQYF.

CDR3 DNA sequence: TGTGCCAGCAGCTTGACAGATTCCAATTCACCCCTCCACTTT. Amino acid sequence: CASSLTDSNSPLHF. V is TRBV11-2 and J is TRBJ1-6; a possible D gene is TRBD1 (5 bases). Looked up from germline, CDR1 is SGHAT and CDR2 is FQNNGV. The CDR3 totals 14 residues. The V end lost 3 bases, the J end lost 7 bases, and 10 bases lay between the germline ends.

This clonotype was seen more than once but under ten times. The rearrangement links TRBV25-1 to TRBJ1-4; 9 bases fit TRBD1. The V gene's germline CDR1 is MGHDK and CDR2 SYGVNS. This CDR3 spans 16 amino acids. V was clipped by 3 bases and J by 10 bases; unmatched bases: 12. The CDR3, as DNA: TGTGCCAGCAGTGACAATCCACAGGGGGCGGCAAGAAAACTGTTTTTT. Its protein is CASSDNPQGAARKLFF.

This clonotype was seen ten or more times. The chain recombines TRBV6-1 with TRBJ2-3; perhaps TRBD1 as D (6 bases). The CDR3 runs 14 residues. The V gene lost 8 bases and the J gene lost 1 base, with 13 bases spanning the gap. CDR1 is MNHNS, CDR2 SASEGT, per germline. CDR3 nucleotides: TGTGCCAGCTCAGGGGTTCCAGGCACAGATACGCAGTATTTT. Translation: CASSGVPGTDTQYF.

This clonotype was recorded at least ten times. The CDR3 DNA is TGTGCCAGCAGCTTAGCGGGCAGGCCCTCTGGGGCCAACGTCCTGACTTTC. Protein sequence: CASSLAGRPSGANVLTF. The genes are TRBV7-2 and TRBJ2-6; D is ambiguous. This CDR3 is 17 amino acids long. V dropped 0 bases and J dropped 0 bases, with 9 bases sitting between them. The germline gives CDR1 SGHTA, CDR2 FQGNSA.

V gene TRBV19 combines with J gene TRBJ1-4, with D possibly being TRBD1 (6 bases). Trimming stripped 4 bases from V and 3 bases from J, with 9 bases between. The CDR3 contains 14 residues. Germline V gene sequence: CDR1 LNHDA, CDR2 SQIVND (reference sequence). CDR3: CASSKQGPNEKLFF. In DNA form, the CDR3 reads TGTGCCAGTAGTAAGCAGGGGCCTAATGAAAAACTGTTTTTT.

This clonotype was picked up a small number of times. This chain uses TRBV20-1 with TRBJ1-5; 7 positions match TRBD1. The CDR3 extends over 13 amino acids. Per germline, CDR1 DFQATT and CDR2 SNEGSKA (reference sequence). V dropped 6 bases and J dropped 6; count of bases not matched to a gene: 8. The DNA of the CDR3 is TGCAGTGCAACGACAGGGTTGGCTCAGCCCCAGCATTTT. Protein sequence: CSATTGLAQPQHF.

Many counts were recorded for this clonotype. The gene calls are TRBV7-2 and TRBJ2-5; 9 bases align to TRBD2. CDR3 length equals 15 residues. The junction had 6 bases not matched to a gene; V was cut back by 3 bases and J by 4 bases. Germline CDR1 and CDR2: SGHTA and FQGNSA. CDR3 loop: CASSFGGGARETQYF. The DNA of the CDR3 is TGTGCCAGCAGCTTCGGCGGGGGGGCCAGAGAGACCCAGTACTTC.

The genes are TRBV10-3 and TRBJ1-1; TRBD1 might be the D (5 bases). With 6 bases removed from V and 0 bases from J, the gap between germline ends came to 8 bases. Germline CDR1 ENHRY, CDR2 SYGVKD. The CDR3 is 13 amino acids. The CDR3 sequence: CAISRTLNTEAFF. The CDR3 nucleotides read TGTGCCATCAGCCGGACATTGAACACTGAAGCTTTCTTT.

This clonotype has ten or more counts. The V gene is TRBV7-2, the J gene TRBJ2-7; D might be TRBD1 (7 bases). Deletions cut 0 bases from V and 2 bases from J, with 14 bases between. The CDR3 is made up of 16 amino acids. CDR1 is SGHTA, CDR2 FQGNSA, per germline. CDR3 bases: TGTGCCAGCAGCTTAGCGACAGGGAGGATAACCTACGAGCAGTACTTC. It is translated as CASSLATGRITYEQYF.

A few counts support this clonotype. CDR3 loop: CASSSPPYSEAFF. CDR3 DNA: TGTGCCAGCAGTTCCCCTCCGTACTCTGAAGCTTTCTTT. The chain has TRBV27 and TRBJ1-1, with unresolved D. The CDR3 length is 13 residues. Germline CDR1 and CDR2: MNHEY and SMNVEV (reference sequence). V was pared by 4 bases and J by 6 bases, with 12 bases between.

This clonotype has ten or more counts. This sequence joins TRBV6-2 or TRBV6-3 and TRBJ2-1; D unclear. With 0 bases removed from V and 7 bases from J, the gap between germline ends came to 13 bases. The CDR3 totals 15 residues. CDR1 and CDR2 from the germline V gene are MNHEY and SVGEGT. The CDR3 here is CASSYSNPRGNEQFF. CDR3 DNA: TGTGCCAGCAGTTACTCGAATCCTCGTGGGAATGAGCAGTTCTTC.

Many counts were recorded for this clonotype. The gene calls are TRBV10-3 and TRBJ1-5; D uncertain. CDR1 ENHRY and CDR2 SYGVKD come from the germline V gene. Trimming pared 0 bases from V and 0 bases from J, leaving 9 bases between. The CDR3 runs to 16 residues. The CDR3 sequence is CAISESSTDSNQPQHF. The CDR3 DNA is TGTGCCATCAGTGAGTCCTCCACGGATAGCAATCAGCCCCAGCATTTT.

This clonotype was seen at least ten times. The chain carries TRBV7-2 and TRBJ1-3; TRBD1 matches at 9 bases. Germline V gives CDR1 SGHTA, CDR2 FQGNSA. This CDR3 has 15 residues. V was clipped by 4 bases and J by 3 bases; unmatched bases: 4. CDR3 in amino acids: CASSSTGGNGNTIYF. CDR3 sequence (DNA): TGTGCCAGCAGCTCTACAGGGGGCAATGGAAACACCATATATTTT.

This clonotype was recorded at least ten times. The CDR3 spells CASSQMAGAYNEQFF. As DNA, the CDR3 is TGTGCCAGCAGCCAGATGGCGGGAGCTTACAATGAGCAGTTCTTC. This chain joins TRBV7-2 and TRBJ2-1; 7 positions match TRBD2. V gave up 5 bases and J gave up 4 bases; unmatched junction bases: 8. The CDR3 totals 15 residues. Germline CDR1 reads SGHTA; CDR2 reads FQGNSA.

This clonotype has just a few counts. The CDR3 is CASGGLSGQPQHF. The DNA of the CDR3 is TGTGCCAGTGGCGGCTTGAGCGGGCAGCCCCAGCATTTT. This chain joins TRBV19 and TRBJ1-5; D is uncertain. Trimming removed 8 bases at V and 7 bases at J, with 15 bases between. CDR1 and CDR2 from the germline V gene are LNHDA and SQIVND (reference sequence). The CDR3 length is 13 residues.

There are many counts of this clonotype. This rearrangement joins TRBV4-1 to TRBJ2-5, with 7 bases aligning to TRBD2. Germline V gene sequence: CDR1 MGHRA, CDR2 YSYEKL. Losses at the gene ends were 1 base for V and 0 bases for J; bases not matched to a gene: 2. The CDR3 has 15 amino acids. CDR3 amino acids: CASSQGGGYQETQYF. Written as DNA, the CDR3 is TGCGCCAGCAGCCAAGGGGGGGGGTACCAAGAGACCCAGTACTTC.